These 3 T cell receptor beta chains were sequenced from one sample in a study of cytomegalovirus exposure and HLA in healthy donors. The PCR used 60 Vbeta and 13 Jbeta primers. The protocol was immunoSEQ multiplex PCR, while the TCRdb copy is restricted to in-frame clones and leaves out a portion. The table has over 80,000 clones, around three quarters seen once; the top ten hold about 3.1%. Input material: PBMCs. The receptors derive from a man in his forties in good health and CMV-seronegative.

Written as DNA, the CDR3 is TGCGCCAGCACCTGGACAGTTTACGAGCAGTACTTC. Encoded protein: CASTWTVYEQYF. V gene TRBV10-1 combines with J gene TRBJ2-7, with D perhaps TRBD1 (6 bases). Germline V gene lookup returns CDR1 WNHNN and CDR2 SYGVQD (reference sequence). CDR3 size: 12 residues. Trimming removed 7 bases from V and 4 bases from J, with 11 bases in between.

A word on this clone: Other DNA sequences of this sample code for an identical CDR3. This sequence joins TRBV7-3 and TRBJ1-5; D is possibly TRBD1 (6 bases). V lost 2 bases, J lost 1 base, and 12 bases lay in between. There are 16 residues in the CDR3. Germline CDR1 reads SGHTA; CDR2 reads FQGTGA. CDR3 sequence (DNA): TGTGCCAGCAGCTTACGGCAGGGGCCAAGCAATCAGCCCCAGCATTTT. Its protein is CASSLRQGPSNQPQHF.

J is TRBJ2-1 and V is TRBV4-3; TRBD2 agrees at 14 bases. Germline V gene lookup returns CDR1 LGHNA and CDR2 YSLEER. V lost 2 bases to trimming and J lost 8 bases; unmatched junction nucleotides: 11. The CDR3 loop spans 18 amino acids. As DNA, the CDR3 is TGCGCCAGCAGCCAATACTCGACTAGCGGGGGGGCTGTCCATGAGCAGTTCTTC. Residues: CASSQYSTSGGAVHEQFF.